Presented here are 8 T cell receptor beta chains from one specimen sequenced in a study of CXCR3-negative and CXCR3-positive naive CD8 T cells. The TRB libraries of cDNA were built by UMI-labeled 5' RACE. TCRdb reprocessed the 5' RACE reads and keeps a single row for each CDR3 protein, giving no DNA. This sample's clone table lists roughly 56,000 distinct CDR3 sequences. The sequenced sample was naive CXCR3- CD8+ T cells from blood. The sample's subset: CD45RO-CCR7+CD27+CD95- naive CD8+ T cells lacking CXCR3 (TNR3-). The receptors stem from a human donor in good health. Some clones in this sample may be carry-over from other donors' samples.

The rearrangement uses TRBV4-3 and TRBJ1-5. Germline V gene data show CDR1 as LGHNA and CDR2 as YSLEER. This CDR3 has 16 amino acids. The CDR3 sequence is CASSQDRGGGIQPQHF.

V usage is TRBV25-1 and J usage is TRBJ1-2; TCRdb indicates TRBD1, and absent DNA this call remains unverified. Germline values: CDR1 MGHDK, CDR2 SYGVNS. The CDR3 loop spans 13 amino acids. The CDR3: CASRGESEVGYTF.

The chain recombines TRBV7-6 with TRBJ2-7; the D call from TCRdb, TRBD2, cannot be confirmed without DNA. The CDR3 consists of 13 residues. Germline-derived CDR1 and CDR2 are SGHVS and FNYEAQ. This CDR3 is CASSLAALYEQYF.

J is TRBJ2-7 and V is TRBV7-2; TCRdb proposes TRBD1, but this gene call is untestable without DNA. The germline V gene encodes CDR1 SGHTA and CDR2 FQGNSA. This CDR3 contains 15 residues. This CDR3 is CASSLTVGGQGEQYF.

V usage is TRBV2 and J usage is TRBJ2-4; TCRdb proposes TRBD1, but this gene call is untestable without DNA. Germline lookup yields CDR1 SNHLY and CDR2 FYNNEI. CDR3 size: 16 residues. CDR3: CASRGTGTKAKNIQYF.

This chain uses TRBV4-3 with TRBJ2-3; TCRdb outputs TRBD1, but without DNA this stays unchecked. The CDR3 runs to 16 residues. Germline V CDR1 and CDR2: LGHNA, YSLEER. The CDR3 spells CASSSLGQGHTDTQYF.

This chain connects TRBV28 to TRBJ2-7; TCRdb gives TRBD1 as the D gene, but with no DNA this cannot be confirmed. The CDR3 is 11 residues long. Germline V CDR1 and CDR2: MDHEN, SYDVKM. CDR3 region: CASRRGVEQYF.

The J gene is TRBJ2-7, the V gene TRBV6-5; no DNA is available, so the TRBD1 call from TCRdb remains unchecked. The CDR3 consists of 15 residues. CDR1 and CDR2 (germline): MNHEY, SVGAGI. CDR3 in amino acids: CASSYAGRGTYEQYF.